This T cell receptor beta chain originates from a study of cytomegalovirus exposure and HLA in healthy donors. About the study: Later, an analysis reported that the roughly 120 validation repertoires had used the same platform as the 550 to 750 first-cohort repertoires.

Of note for this clone: Its antigen is undetermined.

Overall study findings and caveats: Rarity marked most TCR sequences, yet some public TCRs occurred in many donors.

The method was immunoSEQ multiplex PCR; TCRdb's version includes in-frame clones alone and lacks a portion of them. This repertoire shows about 200,000 clones, around 80% found once; its top ten account for over 10%. This receptor was identified in a woman in her twenties or thirties in good health and CMV-seropositive. Input material: PBMCs.

The CDR3 region is CASRLGTDTQYF. CDR3 bases: TGTGCCAGCAGACTAGGGACAGATACGCAGTATTTT. The chain has TRBV28 and TRBJ2-3, with a weak D call TRBD2 (5 bases). The V gene's germline CDR1 is MDHEN and CDR2 SYDVKM. V gave up 6 bases and J gave up 3 bases, with 7 bases separating them. The CDR3 extends over 12 amino acids.